Listed here are 26 T cell receptor beta chains from one sample, sequenced in a study of breast tumors, draining lymph nodes, adjacent tissues. Each CDR3 protein gets one entry after TCRdb re-called the multiplex PCR reads with MiXCR. The sample includes approximately 52,000 distinct CDR3 sequences, roughly 40% seen only once; the top ten take more than 9%. Sequences were obtained from breast tumor tissue. These TCRs come from a female donor with breast cancer. Some clones in this sample may be carry-over from other donors' samples.

This clonotype was seen at least ten times. V and J are TRBV5-8 and TRBJ2-2, with 7 bases lining up with TRBD2. The germline CDR1 and CDR2 sequences are SGHTS and YDEGEE. CDR3 size: 16 residues. V lost 0 bases and J lost 3; bases outside the gene matches: 5. The CDR3 DNA sequence: TGTGCCAGCAGCTTGGGCGCGGGAGTGGACACCGGGGAGCTGTTTTTT. It translates to CASSLGAGVDTGELFF.

This clonotype came up many times. This rearrangement joins TRBV12-3 or TRBV12-4 to TRBJ2-1; 14 bases agree with TRBD2. The CDR3 consists of 14 residues. V gave up 3 bases and J gave up 14 bases; unmatched junction bases: 6. The CDR3 DNA reads as TGTGCCAGCAGTTTTGGACTAGCGGGAGGTACCGAGTTCTTC. Residues: CASSFGLAGGTEFF.

In this sample, this clonotype turned up once. One end of the junction does not line up with germline, which may come from a read error. V and J are TRBV20-1 and TRBJ1-3; D not resolved. The germline gives CDR1 DFQATT, CDR2 SNEGSKA (reference sequence). The CDR3 has 12 residues. The CDR3 DNA reads TGCAGTGCCAGACACTCTGGAAACACCACATATTTT. Translated: CSARHSGNTTYF.

This clonotype came up a few times. DNA for the CDR3: TGTGCCTGGATCCCGGGGGCGAACACCGGGGAGCTGTTTTTT. This sequence encodes CAWIPGANTGELFF. V usage is TRBV30 and J usage is TRBJ2-2; perhaps TRBD2 as D (6 bases). V was pared by 4 bases and J by 0 bases, with 9 bases between. Germline CDR1 is GTSNPN and CDR2 is SVGIG (reference sequence). CDR3 length: 14 residues.

The chain combines TRBV4-2 with TRBJ2-7; D may be TRBD2 (5 bases). Trimming removed 1 base at V and 6 bases at J, with 16 bases between. Germline V gene data show CDR1 as LGHNA and CDR2 as YNFKEQ. The CDR3 length is 15 residues. The CDR3 DNA sequence: TGTGCCAGCAGCCAAGGAGAGCAGGAGCGGCCCGAGCAGTACTTC. Residues: CASSQGEQERPEQYF.

This clonotype was counted many times. A much larger clone lies a single base off, so this may be a read error. This chain's CDR3 is CSARKNLVQSF. The CDR3 nucleotides are TGCAGTGCTAGAAAAAACCTGGTTCAGTCCTTC. The V and J genes are TRBV20-1 and TRBJ2-5; D remains unclear. Per the germline V gene, CDR1 is DFQATT and CDR2 is SNEGSKA (reference sequence). The CDR3 is 11 residues long.

This clonotype was detected many times. The chain joins TRBV11-3 to TRBJ2-7; D call uncertain. There are 16 residues in the CDR3. V lost 5 bases and J 0 bases, leaving 17 bases between the germline ends. Germline V lookup: CDR1 SGHNT, CDR2 YENEEA. This CDR3 reads CASSPNWARSSYEQYF. The DNA for the CDR3 is TGTGCCAGCAGCCCTAATTGGGCTCGGAGCTCCTACGAGCAGTACTTC.

The CDR3 DNA is TGTGCCAGCTCCCCGTCTGGTGGTCGGCAGCGAGAAGCTTTCTTT. It yields the protein CASSPSGGRQREAFF. The V gene is TRBV18, the J gene TRBJ1-1; D gene unclear. CDR3 length equals 15 residues. Germline CDR1 and CDR2: KGHSH and LQKENI. V lost 6 bases and J 8 bases, leaving 22 bases between the germline ends.

This clonotype was counted ten times or more. J is TRBJ1-2 and V is TRBV6-5, with TRBD1 matching over 8 bases. CDR1 MNHEY and CDR2 SVGAGI come from the germline V gene. The length of the CDR3 is 12 residues. V shed 6 bases, J shed 7 bases, and the junction held 4 bases outside the gene matches. CDR3 nucleotide sequence: TGTGCCAGCAGCGGACAGGGATTTGGCTACACCTTC. It codes for CASSGQGFGYTF.

This clonotype was seen only once. This rearrangement joins TRBV6-2 or TRBV6-3 to TRBJ1-1; no definite D call. The CDR3 is made up of 14 amino acids. V was trimmed by 0 bases and J by 7 bases, leaving 12 bases between them. The germline V gene encodes CDR1 MNHEY and CDR2 SVGEGT. The CDR3 sequence is CASSYSTGLGEAFF. In DNA form, the CDR3 reads TGTGCCAGCAGTTACTCGACCGGGTTAGGTGAAGCTTTCTTT.

This clonotype showed up many times. The chain carries TRBV9 and TRBJ2-5, with D maybe TRBD2 (7 bases). The CDR3 runs to 16 residues. Germline CDR1 is SGDLS and CDR2 is YYNGEE. Trimming removed 0 bases at V and 2 bases at J, with 14 bases between. CDR3 bases: TGTGCCAGCAGCGTAGGAGAAGGGGGGGTTCAAGAGACCCAGTACTTC. Translating gives CASSVGEGGVQETQYF.

The chain employs TRBV20-1 and TRBJ2-7, with D uncertain. From germline, CDR1 is DFQATT and CDR2 SNEGSKA (reference sequence). The CDR3 is 14 amino acids. The V and J ends lost 4 bases and 4 bases respectively, with 17 bases between them. The CDR3 loop is CSATSSESPYEQYF. CDR3 DNA sequence: TGCAGTGCTACCAGCAGTGAATCCCCTTACGAGCAGTACTTC.

On this clonotype itself: The junction departs from the called germline gene at one end, perhaps through a read error. This chain connects TRBV7-8 to TRBJ1-3, with unresolved D. The CDR3 covers 15 residues. Germline CDR1 and CDR2: SGHVS and FQNEAQ. CDR3 in DNA: TGTGCCAGCAGCTTAGCTTCCTTCACTGGAAACACCATGCATTTT. It is translated as CASSLASFTGNTMHF.

Note on this clonotype: An end of the junction differs from the germline gene, which may be a read error. This chain joins TRBV2 and TRBJ2-3, with TRBD1 as a possible D gene (5 bases). Germline CDR1 is SNHLY and CDR2 is FYNNEI. This CDR3 has 15 amino acids. The CDR3 region has the DNA TGTGCCAGCAGACCAAGGGGTCGCGGCACGGATACGCGGTATTTT. It yields the protein CASRPRGRGTDTRYF.

In its sample, this clonotype was seen many times. V and J are TRBV28 and TRBJ2-3; D gene unclear. This CDR3 comprises 15 residues. Per germline, CDR1 MDHEN and CDR2 SYDVKM. V was trimmed by 2 bases and J by 2 bases, leaving 11 bases between them. CDR3 loop: CASSLPSHLTDTQYF. The CDR3 DNA sequence: TGTGCCAGCAGTTTACCCTCTCACCTCACAGATACGCAGTATTTT.

This clonotype has ten or more counts. The V and J genes are TRBV5-6 and TRBJ2-6; 7 bases map to TRBD1. CDR3 length: 16 amino acids. Germline lookup yields CDR1 SGHDT and CDR2 YYEEEE. V gave up 4 bases and J gave up 6 bases; unmatched junction bases: 10. CDR3 amino acids: CASSKGQTLAANVLTF. The CDR3 bases are TGTGCCAGCAGCAAGGGACAGACCCTCGCGGCCAACGTCCTGACTTTC.

This clonotype was recorded at least ten times. This chain joins TRBV12-3 or TRBV12-4 and TRBJ1-4, with D maybe TRBD1 (5 bases). The V and J ends lost 3 bases and 7 bases respectively, with 9 bases between them. This CDR3 is 13 amino acids long. CDR3 sequence: CASSLSGAEKLFF. CDR3 nucleotides: TGTGCCAGCAGTTTGTCCGGGGCTGAAAAACTGTTTTTT.

This clonotype was detected ten times or more. CDR3 sequence reads: CASKLGAGSQKLFF. The CDR3 DNA reads as TGTGCCAGCAAATTAGGGGCGGGTTCCCAAAAACTGTTTTTT. The chain couples TRBV6-5 to TRBJ1-4; D may be TRBD1 (5 bases). This CDR3 contains 14 residues. CDR1 is MNHEY, CDR2 SVGAGI, per germline. Deletions cut 7 bases from V and 9 bases from J, with 18 bases between.

The rearrangement joins TRBV19 to TRBJ1-2; 9 positions agree with TRBD1. Trimming at V came to 1 base and at J to 6 bases, leaving 12 bases not matched to a gene. Germline V gene data show CDR1 as LNHDA and CDR2 as SQIVND (reference sequence). This CDR3 has 17 amino acids. The CDR3 DNA follows: TGTGCCAGTAGTATAGCTTACGGGGGGACAGGGACCCATGGCTACACCTTC. This gives the protein CASSIAYGGTGTHGYTF.

This clonotype appeared a single time. The chain is built from TRBV20-1 and TRBJ2-3; 14 nucleotides match TRBD2. The germline V gene has CDR1 DFQATT and CDR2 SNEGSKA (reference sequence). The CDR3 contains 16 residues. J lost 5 bases, V lost 0 bases, and 4 bases had no gene match. In DNA, the CDR3 is TGCAGTGCTAGAGACGGACTAGCGGGAGGCGAAGATACGCAGTATTTT. This translates into CSARDGLAGGEDTQYF.

This clonotype was seen repeatedly, ten times or more. This sequence joins TRBV2 and TRBJ2-7, with D unclear. Trimming took off 5 bases at V and 6 bases at J, with 23 bases between the two ends. Germline values: CDR1 SNHLY, CDR2 FYNNEI. The CDR3 spans 16 residues. CDR3 in DNA: TGTGCCAGCAGTTTCCCGATATCTGGGCCAACTTTCGAGCAGTACTTC. It translates to CASSFPISGPTFEQYF.

The gene calls are TRBV20-1 and TRBJ2-1; 10 nucleotides align to TRBD2. The CDR3 runs 15 residues. Germline trimming cut 4 bases from V and 8 bases from J; bases unmatched to any gene: 11. The germline V gene encodes CDR1 DFQATT and CDR2 SNEGSKA (reference sequence). The CDR3 spells CSANKAGGTADEQFF. The CDR3 nucleotides are TGCAGTGCTAACAAAGCGGGAGGGACCGCGGATGAGCAGTTCTTC.

The table lists this clonotype with many counts. The rearrangement joins TRBV20-1 to TRBJ2-3, with 15 positions matching TRBD2. The CDR3 contains 19 residues. Germline CDR1 and CDR2: DFQATT and SNEGSKA (reference sequence). V lost 0 bases and J lost 1; bases outside the gene matches: 8. The CDR3 is CSARDHGLAGGRRTDTQYF. The DNA of the CDR3 is TGCAGTGCTAGAGACCACGGACTAGCGGGAGGGAGACGCACAGATACGCAGTATTTT.

This clonotype has at least ten counts. CDR3 sequence: CSQRRESTDTQYF. DNA for the CDR3: TGCAGCCAACGGCGGGAGAGCACAGATACGCAGTATTTT. The chain links TRBV20-1 to TRBJ2-3, with TRBD2 identical over 7 bases. The CDR3 sequence is 13 residues long. The germline CDR1 and CDR2 sequences are DFQATT and SNEGSKA (reference sequence).

This clonotype was detected ten times or more. This chain joins TRBV4-3 and TRBJ1-6, with 9 bases fitting TRBD1. Germline-derived CDR1 and CDR2 are LGHNA and YSLEER. V dropped 0 bases and J dropped 7; count of bases not matched to a gene: 4. The CDR3 runs 16 residues. The CDR3 loop reads CASSQDPGQGNSPLHF. The CDR3, as DNA: TGCGCCAGCAGCCAAGATCCGGGACAGGGAAATTCACCCCTCCACTTT.

The chain combines TRBV20-1 with TRBJ2-5; 9 bases match TRBD1. This CDR3 has 15 residues. Germline CDR1 and CDR2: DFQATT and SNEGSKA (reference sequence). V lost 5 bases to trimming and J lost 5 bases; unmatched junction nucleotides: 12. The CDR3 is CSALSPGQGGETQYF. The CDR3 bases are TGCAGTGCTCTCTCACCGGGACAGGGCGGGGAGACCCAGTACTTC.